A selection of T cell receptor beta chains follows, all from one sample in a study of T cell repertoires in cytomegalovirus infection. From the reads, TCRdb called clonotypes with MiXCR, one entry per CDR3 protein. The sample has about 360,000 distinct CDR3 sequences, around a sixth seen once. The sequenced sample consisted of PBMCs. The receptors shown here come from a human donor in good health (CMV status not recorded). Some clones in this sample may be carry-over from other donors' samples. Both conserved end residues are part of each CDR3. The order of the fields is V gene, J gene, D gene, clone size, CDR3 DNA, CDR3 protein. The D gene is left open where the match is weak. Clone size appears in some rows only: once, few, many, or a class for an expanded clone.

V gene: TRBV20-1
J gene: TRBJ2-1
D gene: NA
clone size: few
CDR3 DNA: TGCAGTGCTAGCCAGTCTAGCAAGTCCTACAATGAGCAGTTCTTC
CDR3 protein: CSASQSSKSYNEQFF

V gene: TRBV7-9
J gene: TRBJ2-7
D gene: NA
clone size: few
CDR3 DNA: TGTGCCAGCAGCTCTGACTCGAGCTCCTACGAGCAGTACTTC
CDR3 protein: CASSSDSSSYEQYF

V gene: TRBV7-2
J gene: TRBJ1-5
D gene: TRBD1
clone size: many
CDR3 DNA: TGTGCCAGCAGTGTTCGACAGGGAAGTCAGCCCCAGCATTTT
CDR3 protein: CASSVRQGSQPQHF

V gene: TRBV12-3/TRBV12-4
J gene: TRBJ2-5
D gene: TRBD1
clone size: NA
CDR3 DNA: TGTGCCAGCTCTCTACAGGGGCGCGGGGAGACCCAGTACTTC
CDR3 protein: CASSLQGRGETQYF

V gene: TRBV2
J gene: TRBJ2-4
D gene: NA
clone size: few
CDR3 DNA: TGTGCCAGCAGTCCGGGGGAAAACATTCAGTACTTC
CDR3 protein: CASSPGENIQYF

V gene: TRBV7-8
J gene: TRBJ2-1
D gene: NA
clone size: many
CDR3 DNA: TGTGCCAGCAGCATAGACCCCAGCAATGAGCAGTTCTTC
CDR3 protein: CASSIDPSNEQFF

V gene: TRBV11-2
J gene: TRBJ1-6
D gene: NA
clone size: few
CDR3 DNA: TGTGCCAGCAGCTTTACGGACACTTCACCCCTCCACTTT
CDR3 protein: CASSFTDTSPLHF

V gene: TRBV7-2
J gene: TRBJ1-1
D gene: TRBD1
clone size: many
CDR3 DNA: TGTGCCAGCAGCTTAAACGCAGGGGGCCTCACTGAAGCTTTCTTT
CDR3 protein: CASSLNAGGLTEAFF

V gene: TRBV4-2
J gene: TRBJ2-3
D gene: TRBD2
clone size: NA
CDR3 DNA: TGTGCCAGCAGCCAGCAACCCAGACTAGCGGGAGGCGCGGTTAACACAGATACGCAGTATTTT
CDR3 protein: CASSQQPRLAGGAVNTDTQYF

V gene: TRBV10-3
J gene: TRBJ2-1
D gene: NA
clone size: few
CDR3 DNA: TGTGCCATCAGTGATTATTCCGGTGAGCAGTTCTTC
CDR3 protein: CAISDYSGEQFF

V gene: TRBV12-3/TRBV12-4
J gene: TRBJ1-2
D gene: NA
clone size: many
CDR3 DNA: TGTGCCAGCAGTACAACCGGGACTAATGGCTACACCTTC
CDR3 protein: CASSTTGTNGYTF

V gene: TRBV20-1
J gene: TRBJ2-3
D gene: NA
clone size: NA
CDR3 DNA: TGCAGTGCTAGAGATCCGTCTCGCGGCGCAGATACGCAGTATTTT
CDR3 protein: CSARDPSRGADTQYF

V gene: TRBV12-3/TRBV12-4
J gene: TRBJ2-1
D gene: NA
clone size: NA
CDR3 DNA: TGTGCCAGCAGCCTCTCCGCGGCGGGGACCAAGTTCTTC
CDR3 protein: CASSLSAAGTKFF

V gene: TRBV5-4
J gene: TRBJ2-5
D gene: NA
clone size: many
CDR3 DNA: TGTGCCAGCAGCTTGGGACCGCTTGAGACCCAGTACTTC
CDR3 protein: CASSLGPLETQYF

V gene: TRBV4-1
J gene: TRBJ2-5
D gene: NA
clone size: NA
CDR3 DNA: TGCGCCAGCAGCCCATCCACGGACTCCCGGAGGGAGACCCAGTACTTC
CDR3 protein: CASSPSTDSRRETQYF

V gene: TRBV7-2
J gene: TRBJ2-5
D gene: TRBD1
clone size: many
CDR3 DNA: TGTGCCAGCAGCTTAGAAAGCCGGACAGGGGCTGGGGAGACCCAGTACTTC
CDR3 protein: CASSLESRTGAGETQYF

V gene: TRBV3-1
J gene: TRBJ1-2
D gene: NA
clone size: few
CDR3 DNA: TGTGCCAGCAGACCCGGCGGGTCTAACTATGGCTACACCTTC
CDR3 protein: CASRPGGSNYGYTF

V gene: TRBV28
J gene: TRBJ1-3
D gene: TRBD1
clone size: few
CDR3 DNA: TGTGCCAGCAGTTTGGGACAGACAAAATGGGGGACCATATATTTT
CDR3 protein: CASSLGQTKWGTIYF

V gene: TRBV12-3/TRBV12-4
J gene: TRBJ2-5
D gene: TRBD2
clone size: few
CDR3 DNA: TGTGCCAGCAGTTTTGTCGGGGGGGTCCAAGAGACCCAGTACTTC
CDR3 protein: CASSFVGGVQETQYF

V gene: TRBV23-1
J gene: TRBJ2-1
D gene: NA
clone size: NA
CDR3 DNA: TGCGCCAGCAGTCGAGAACTACCTAGAGCGAGCTCCTACAATGAGCAGTTCTTC
CDR3 protein: CASSRELPRASSYNEQFF

V gene: TRBV7-9
J gene: TRBJ2-2
D gene: NA
clone size: NA
CDR3 DNA: TGTGCCAGCATCCCAGGGGGGAGCTGGGTCGCCGGGGAGCTGTTTTTT
CDR3 protein: CASIPGGSWVAGELFF

V gene: TRBV5-1
J gene: TRBJ1-1
D gene: NA
clone size: NA
CDR3 DNA: TGCGCCAGCAGCCCATGGGGGCAGGCGAACACTGAAGCTTTCTTT
CDR3 protein: CASSPWGQANTEAFF

V gene: TRBV15
J gene: TRBJ2-5
D gene: TRBD2
clone size: NA
CDR3 DNA: TGTGCCACCAGCAGAGCCATGGTAGCGGGAGAACAAGAGACCCAGTACTTC
CDR3 protein: CATSRAMVAGEQETQYF

V gene: TRBV19
J gene: TRBJ1-1
D gene: NA
clone size: few
CDR3 DNA: TGTGCCAGTAGTATGGGCAGAAGGTACACTGAAGCTTTCTTT
CDR3 protein: CASSMGRRYTEAFF

V gene: TRBV20-1
J gene: TRBJ2-7
D gene: NA
clone size: NA
CDR3 DNA: TGCAGTGCTCTGCGACTCGAAAAGAGCTCCTACGAGCAGTACTTC
CDR3 protein: CSALRLEKSSYEQYF

V gene: TRBV12-3/TRBV12-4
J gene: TRBJ1-1
D gene: NA
clone size: many
CDR3 DNA: TGTGCCAGCAGGCAGGGATCCCGGACTGAAGCTTTCTTT
CDR3 protein: CASRQGSRTEAFF

V gene: TRBV11-2
J gene: TRBJ2-1
D gene: TRBD2
clone size: many
CDR3 DNA: TGTGCCAGCAGCTTAGAAGCGGGAGTGGGCAATGAGCAGTTCTTC
CDR3 protein: CASSLEAGVGNEQFF

V gene: TRBV19
J gene: TRBJ2-7
D gene: TRBD1
clone size: few
CDR3 DNA: TGTGCCAGTAGTTCTCAGGGGGTTCGGGCCAACGAGCAGTACTTC
CDR3 protein: CASSSQGVRANEQYF

V gene: TRBV2
J gene: TRBJ2-3
D gene: TRBD2
clone size: few
CDR3 DNA: TGTGCCAGACACTGGACTAGCGGCACAGATACGCAGTATTTT
CDR3 protein: CARHWTSGTDTQYF

V gene: TRBV7-2
J gene: TRBJ1-1
D gene: NA
clone size: NA
CDR3 DNA: TGCGCCAGCAGCGGGAAGAACACTGAAGCTCTCTTT
CDR3 protein: CASSGKNTEALF

V gene: TRBV4-2
J gene: TRBJ1-5
D gene: NA
clone size: few
CDR3 DNA: TGTGCCAGCAGCCAAGAAGGGGGTAGCAATCAGCCCCAGCATTTT
CDR3 protein: CASSQEGGSNQPQHF

V gene: TRBV18
J gene: TRBJ2-2
D gene: TRBD2
clone size: NA
CDR3 DNA: TGTGCCAGCTCGCCGACTAGCGGGAGACGACTGAACACCGGGGAGCTGTTTTTT
CDR3 protein: CASSPTSGRRLNTGELFF

V gene: TRBV25-1
J gene: TRBJ2-5
D gene: NA
clone size: NA
CDR3 DNA: TGTGCCAGCAGTGAATACACTACCGCCGGGACCCAGTACTTC
CDR3 protein: CASSEYTTAGTQYF

V gene: TRBV7-2
J gene: TRBJ2-3
D gene: NA
clone size: many
CDR3 DNA: TGTGCCAGCAGCAGAAGTTTGGGGTTCACAGATACGCAGTATTTT
CDR3 protein: CASSRSLGFTDTQYF

V gene: TRBV7-2
J gene: TRBJ2-1
D gene: NA
clone size: NA
CDR3 DNA: TGTGCCAGCAGCTTGGGTCTAGCCCCCAATGAGCAGTTCTTC
CDR3 protein: CASSLGLAPNEQFF

V gene: TRBV10-2
J gene: TRBJ2-2
D gene: TRBD2
clone size: few
CDR3 DNA: TGCGCCAGCAGTTACACTAGCGGGGGGATCGGGGAGCTGTTTTTT
CDR3 protein: CASSYTSGGIGELFF

V gene: TRBV20-1
J gene: TRBJ1-2
D gene: TRBD1
clone size: NA
CDR3 DNA: TGCAGTGCTCAAGAACGACAGGGCGACTATGGCTACACCTTC
CDR3 protein: CSAQERQGDYGYTF

V gene: TRBV6-2/TRBV6-3
J gene: TRBJ2-7
D gene: NA
clone size: NA
CDR3 DNA: TGTGCCAGCAGTTACTCGACCAACGAGCAGTACTTC
CDR3 protein: CASSYSTNEQYF

V gene: TRBV28
J gene: TRBJ1-5
D gene: NA
clone size: NA
CDR3 DNA: TGTGCCAGCTCGGAACAGCTTACCTCCAATCAGCCCCAGCATTTT
CDR3 protein: CASSEQLTSNQPQHF

V gene: TRBV7-2
J gene: TRBJ2-7
D gene: NA
clone size: many
CDR3 DNA: TGTGCCAGCAGCTTCGATCAGGGACCCTACGAGCAGTACTTC
CDR3 protein: CASSFDQGPYEQYF

V gene: TRBV5-6
J gene: TRBJ1-1
D gene: NA
clone size: NA
CDR3 DNA: TGTGCCAGCAAAGGGTGGGGTACCGGCACTGAAGCTTTCTTT
CDR3 protein: CASKGWGTGTEAFF

V gene: TRBV4-1
J gene: TRBJ1-6
D gene: NA
clone size: many
CDR3 DNA: TGCGCCACCCAACCCGGGTTTGATAATTCACCCCTCCACTTT
CDR3 protein: CATQPGFDNSPLHF

V gene: TRBV6-2/TRBV6-3
J gene: TRBJ2-1
D gene: TRBD2
clone size: many
CDR3 DNA: TGTGCCAGCACAACTCGGCGGGAGTACGTCCACAATGAGCAGTTCTTC
CDR3 protein: CASTTRREYVHNEQFF